These T cell receptor beta chains were read from a single sample in a study of CD8+ T cells in alopecia areata. Method: immunoSEQ multiplex PCR; TCRdb's copy keeps in-frame clones and lacks some. Of about 200,000 clones in the sample, about three fifths are singletons; the top ten hold over 3%. The sample here was CD4+ T cells sorted from blood, taken at week 4, from a patient treated with tofacitinib. All receptors derive from a human donor with alopecia areata. CDR3s include the opening cysteine and the closing phenylalanine or tryptophan. A D gene is named only where the DNA matches it firmly. A row's size may be missing; if present it is once, few, many or a size class.

.	TRBJ1-6	.	TRBV11-1	TGTGCCAGCAGCTTAACGGGCGTCCGGGATTCACCCCTCCACTTT	CASSLTGVRDSPLHF
.	TRBJ1-1	few	TRBV18	TGTGCCAGCTCACCACTGGCCAGGAACACTGAAGCTTTCTTT	CASSPLARNTEAFF
.	TRBJ2-5	few	TRBV29-1	TGCAGCGTTGGAGGGGGTTCCGAGACCCAGTACTTC	CSVGGGSETQYF
TRBD1	TRBJ1-2	.	TRBV7-2	TGTGCCAGCAGCTTTATCCCGGGACAGACCTATGGCTACACCTTC	CASSFIPGQTYGYTF
TRBD1	TRBJ2-5	few	TRBV30	TGTGCCTGGGGGACAGGGATGGTAGAGACCCAGTACTTC	CAWGTGMVETQYF
.	TRBJ2-7	.	TRBV23-1	TGCGCCAGCACTGGGCCGGGACGGAACTCCTACGAGCAGTACTTC	CASTGPGRNSYEQYF
.	TRBJ1-1	.	TRBV4-2	TGTGCCAGCAGCCTTTCGAGAGGATCAGGGGTGAACACTGAAGCTTTCTTT	CASSLSRGSGVNTEAFF
.	TRBJ2-5	.	TRBV7-2	TGTGCCAGCAGCTTAGGCCCCACAGAGACCCAGTACTTC	CASSLGPTETQYF
TRBD1	TRBJ1-4	few	TRBV4-1	TGCGCCAGCAGCCAAGAAAAGGGGGCGTATGAGACTGAAAAACTGTTTTTT	CASSQEKGAYETEKLFF
.	TRBJ2-5	.	TRBV29-1	TGCAGCGTCGTCCGGATAAATGGGGAGACCCAGTACTTC	CSVVRINGETQYF
.	TRBJ2-7	.	TRBV6-1	TGTGCCAGCAGTGAAGGCCCCCGGGTAGGTTACGAGCAGTACTTC	CASSEGPRVGYEQYF
.	TRBJ2-3	.	TRBV29-1	TGCAGTTCCCGCAACCCCACAGATACGCAGTATTTT	CSSRNPTDTQYF
.	TRBJ1-2	.	TRBV25-1	TGTGCCAGCAGTGGCATGGCCTATGGCTACACCTTC	CASSGMAYGYTF
TRBD1	TRBJ2-7	.	TRBV6-6	TGTGCCAGCAGTCTAGGGACAGGTCCTAGGGTCTACGAGCAGTACTTC	CASSLGTGPRVYEQYF
TRBD2	TRBJ2-3	.	TRBV29-1	TGCAGCGTTGATGTTCTAGCGGGAGATACGCAGTATTTT	CSVDVLAGDTQYF
.	TRBJ2-7	few	TRBV29-1	TGCAGCGTTGCGGGTGGCAGGTCCTACGAGCAGTACTTC	CSVAGGRSYEQYF
.	TRBJ2-7	.	TRBV13	TGTGCCAGCAGTTTTCGACAGCCAGGATCCTACGAGCAGTACTTC	CASSFRQPGSYEQYF
TRBD1	TRBJ2-3	.	TRBV5-4	TGTGCCAGCAGCCCCACAGGGGGTTTAGGGGATACGCAGTATTTT	CASSPTGGLGDTQYF
TRBD2	TRBJ2-5	.	TRBV7-9	TGTGCCAGCACCAGGCTAGCGGGGAAAGAGACCCAGTACTTC	CASTRLAGKETQYF
.	TRBJ2-4	.	TRBV2	TGTGCCAGCAGAGATGGTTACATTCAGTACTTC	CASRDGYIQYF
TRBD1	TRBJ2-3	.	TRBV29-1	TGCAGCGTTGATCCGGGACAGGGAACAGATACGCAGTATTTT	CSVDPGQGTDTQYF
.	TRBJ1-5	.	TRBV15	TGTGCCACCAGCAGAGTTCAGGGGACTAGCAATCAGCCCCAGCATTTT	CATSRVQGTSNQPQHF
.	TRBJ2-5	.	TRBV30	TGTGCCTGGAGTCCCTCCCAAGAGACCCAGTACTTC	CAWSPSQETQYF
TRBD1	TRBJ2-7	.	TRBV27	TGTGCCAGCAGTAAGACAGGGGCGCCCTACGAGCAGTACTTC	CASSKTGAPYEQYF
TRBD1	TRBJ1-2	.	TRBV7-9	TGTGCCAGCAGCTTAGGCGGGACAGTTAACTATGGCTACACCTTC	CASSLGGTVNYGYTF
TRBD1	TRBJ2-2	.	TRBV18	TGTGCCAGCTCACTACTTCGGGACAGGTCGTCCGGGGAGCTGTTTTTT	CASSLLRDRSSGELFF
.	TRBJ2-7	.	TRBV6-6	TGTGCCAGCAGTTACTCCCGCGTTGCCTACGGGCAGTACTTC	CASSYSRVAYGQYF
TRBD1	TRBJ1-4	.	TRBV7-2	TGTGCCAGCAGCTTAGGGGGACAGGGTTCAACTAATGAAAAACTGTTTTTT	CASSLGGQGSTNEKLFF
TRBD1	TRBJ1-6	.	TRBV27	TGTGCCACCCAACAGGGGTCAGGGACCTATAATTCACCCCTCCACTTT	CATQQGSGTYNSPLHF
TRBD2	TRBJ2-3	.	TRBV27	TGTGCCAGCAGTCGGCCGACTAGCGGGAGTCTGTTATCGCAGTATTTT	CASSRPTSGSLLSQYF
.	TRBJ1-5	.	TRBV9	TGTGCCAGCAGCGTAGACCAGGGGACGCAGCCCCAGCATTTT	CASSVDQGTQPQHF
.	TRBJ1-5	few	TRBV2	TGTGCCAGCAGTTTAGACCGGAATCAGCCCCAGCATTTT	CASSLDRNQPQHF
.	TRBJ2-3	few	TRBV7-9	TGTGCCAGCAGCTTAGTGAGAACTGGGACAGATACGCAGTATTTT	CASSLVRTGTDTQYF
TRBD2	TRBJ2-3	few	TRBV29-1	TGCAGCGTTGAACTCGGCGGGGGGACCACAGATACGCAGTATTTT	CSVELGGGTTDTQYF
.	TRBJ2-5	.	TRBV29-1	TGCAGCGTTCGTGTGGGAGAGACCCAGTACTTC	CSVRVGETQYF
TRBD1	TRBJ1-6	few	TRBV28	TGTGCCAGCAGATCAGGGGGAACCCTCCACTTT	CASRSGGTLHF
.	TRBJ2-6	.	TRBV7-2	TGTGCCAGCAGCTTTACAGGGACCACGGGGGCCAACGTCCTGACTTTC	CASSFTGTTGANVLTF